Listed below are T cell receptor beta chains from one sample, sequenced in a study of T-cell memory formation after mild COVID-19. TCRdb re-called the 5' RACE reads through MiXCR, storing one row per CDR3 protein. The profile covers 300,000 to 400,000 distinct CDR3 sequences, with approximately 15% appearing a single time and about 22% taken by the ten largest. The sample taken for sequencing was PBMCs or a T cell subset sorted from them (not recorded which). All receptors derive from a man aged 18 to 29 who had mild COVID-19 (a few samples of this study predate the infection). Cell type and time point are not known. CDR3s leave out the opening cysteine and the closing phenylalanine or tryptophan.

v_gene,j_gene,CDR3aa
TRBV7-2,TRBJ1-2,ASSLFGDSNYGYT
TRBV5-6,TRBJ2-3,ASSLGTVPDTQY
TRBV5-1,TRBJ2-1,ASSLVASSNEQF
TRBV4-2,TRBJ1-4,ASSQDRAGINEKLF
TRBV20-1,TRBJ1-1,SASKGDTEAF
TRBV11-2,TRBJ1-1,ASSSGQTNTEAF
TRBV7-2,TRBJ2-7,ASSLGRGLYEQY
TRBV7-2,TRBJ1-1,ASSPARANTEAF
TRBV4-1,TRBJ1-4,ASSQEPGDNEKLF
TRBV20-1,TRBJ2-3,SARDLGTQY
TRBV20-1,TRBJ1-2,SARDAGAGYGYT
TRBV5-1,TRBJ2-2,ASGERGIANTGELF
TRBV4-3,TRBJ1-2,ASSQVTGTANFYGYT
TRBV5-1,TRBJ1-1,ASSPDGNTEAF
TRBV20-1,TRBJ2-5,SARVGLAGQETQY
TRBV6-2/TRBV6-3,TRBJ2-2,ASSRLRGANGELF
TRBV28,TRBJ2-1,ASSFEESSYNEQF
TRBV5-5,TRBJ1-5,ASSLIIGSNQPQH
TRBV6-5,TRBJ1-1,ASSLRPGQGIEAF
TRBV4-1,TRBJ1-5,ASSQTGGGQPQH
TRBV5-1,TRBJ2-3,ASSSGLVTDTQY
TRBV6-4,TRBJ1-2,ARPWGQGLYDYGYT
TRBV5-1,TRBJ2-5,ASSYGERGGETQY
TRBV4-3,TRBJ2-3,ASSQGAAGGVDTQY
TRBV2,TRBJ2-1,ASNPGDSEQF
TRBV6-5,TRBJ1-4,ATRRASGNEKLF
TRBV2,TRBJ2-6,ASSVQLPGANVLT
TRBV6-1,TRBJ1-1,ASSDGRNTEAF
TRBV9,TRBJ2-7,ASSVAPGLDEQY
TRBV6-2/TRBV6-3,TRBJ1-4,ASSHRLQGNRDWNEKLF
TRBV7-2,TRBJ1-5,ASSLVSSNQPQH
TRBV6-5,TRBJ1-1,ASSYSWQGAEAF
TRBV20-1,TRBJ1-3,SALPGTAGNTIY
TRBV21-1,TRBJ2-7,ASSGQTGH
TRBV7-3,TRBJ2-5,ASSKAGTSGLETQY
TRBV20-1,TRBJ2-2,SATGTLNTGELF
TRBV6-6,TRBJ1-1,ASSYSTSATEAF
TRBV7-9,TRBJ2-2,ASSLARGQGNTGELF
TRBV27,TRBJ2-5,ASGLMVGGETQY
TRBV30,TRBJ1-1,AWNPYEEAF
TRBV7-2,TRBJ1-2,ASSLREGGEGYT
TRBV11-2,TRBJ1-2,ASSLGTGSWGYT
TRBV4-1,TRBJ2-5,ASSQDFQTQY
TRBV4-1,TRBJ1-1,ASSPGQANTEAF
TRBV20-1,TRBJ2-1,SAPNFGVPWGQF
TRBV5-1,TRBJ1-1,ASIDAGGNTEAF
TRBV4-2,TRBJ2-5,ASSRNLAGGFSETQY
TRBV7-2,TRBJ1-2,ASSLEGNGYT
TRBV7-9,TRBJ1-2,ASSLQQGTYGYT
TRBV7-3,TRBJ1-4,ASSLRQGATTNEKLF
TRBV5-1,TRBJ2-1,ASSRALLASHNEQF
TRBV5-1,TRBJ2-2,ASSWDPGGSTGELF
TRBV7-3,TRBJ2-3,ASSSASTGGGDTQY
TRBV20-1,TRBJ2-7,SAGRQGASYEQY
TRBV4-2,TRBJ1-1,ASSHGGVSNTEAF
TRBV12-3/TRBV12-4,TRBJ1-4,ASRTREGSEKLF
TRBV14,TRBJ2-1,ASSQAFRLAEQF
TRBV5-6,TRBJ2-2,ASSLLTRRSDTGELF
TRBV10-3,TRBJ1-2,AIRGVTVGYT
TRBV5-5,TRBJ1-1,ASSFATGGTEAF